This TCR beta chain was captured in a study of CD8+ T cells in alopecia areata. At the level of the study: In an open-label trial, patients got 5 to 10 mg tofacitinib twice daily. Tofacitinib ran for 6 to 18 months before 6 months off drug. Study findings and constraints: Many expanded lesional clones remained in scalp and blood on tofacitinib.

Remarks on this clone: Antigen: not known.

RNA extraction and reverse transcription yielded cDNA as sequencing template. Here immunoSEQ multiplex PCR was the method, and the copy in TCRdb shows in-frame clones only, minus some. In the table there are fewer than 250,000 clones, 60% of which are singletons. Treatment here: oral pan-JAK inhibitor, 5-10 mg twice daily. Collected material from alopecia areata patients comprised lesional scalp punch biopsies and peripheral blood. The input for sequencing was CD4+ T cells sorted from blood, taken at week 24, from a patient treated with tofacitinib. This clonotype originated in a human donor with alopecia areata.

Written as DNA, the CDR3 is TGCGCCAGCAGCCAAGCTACTGGACTAGTCAATGAGCAGTTCTTC. This codes for CASSQATGLVNEQFF. The chain recombines TRBV4-3 with TRBJ2-1; TRBD2 aligns across 7 bases. Germline V gene data show CDR1 as LGHNA and CDR2 as YSLEER. After removal of 1 base from V and 6 bases from J, the junction contained 6 bases not matched to a gene. CDR3 length: 15 amino acids.